The clone carrying this T cell receptor beta chain was observed many times. This sample was included in a study of T cells after yellow fever vaccination. Germline-derived CDR1 and CDR2 are SGHAT and FQNNGV. V dropped 3 bases and J dropped 2; count of bases not matched to a gene: 8. CDR3 length: 17 residues. UMIs were added to TCR cDNA along with a universal primer site when it was made by 5'RACE template switching. Each CDR3 protein is one row after TCRdb ran MiXCR on the 5' RACE reads. The sample holds approximately 120,000 distinct CDR3 sequences; around 7.4% are singletons and the top ten take about 2.7%.

The chain is built from TRBV11-2 and TRBJ2-5; TRBD2 matches at 11 bases. This material consisted of CD4+ T cells sorted from PBMCs, taken about 10 days after the first yellow fever vaccination. This clonotype originated in a man between 18 and 29 years old who received the YFV17D yellow fever vaccine. CDR3 amino acids: CASSFGGTSGGQETQYF. CDR3 sequence (DNA): TGTGCCAGCAGCTTCGGCGGGACTAGCGGAGGTCAAGAGACCCAGTACTTC. Full variable domain (rest looked up from reference TRBV11-2 and TRBJ2-5): EAGVAQSPRYKIIEKRQSVAFWCNPISGHATLYWYQQILGQGPKLLIQFQNNGVVDDSQLPKDRFSAERLKGVDSTLKIQPAKLEDSAVYLCASSFGGTSGGQETQYFGPGTRLLVL.